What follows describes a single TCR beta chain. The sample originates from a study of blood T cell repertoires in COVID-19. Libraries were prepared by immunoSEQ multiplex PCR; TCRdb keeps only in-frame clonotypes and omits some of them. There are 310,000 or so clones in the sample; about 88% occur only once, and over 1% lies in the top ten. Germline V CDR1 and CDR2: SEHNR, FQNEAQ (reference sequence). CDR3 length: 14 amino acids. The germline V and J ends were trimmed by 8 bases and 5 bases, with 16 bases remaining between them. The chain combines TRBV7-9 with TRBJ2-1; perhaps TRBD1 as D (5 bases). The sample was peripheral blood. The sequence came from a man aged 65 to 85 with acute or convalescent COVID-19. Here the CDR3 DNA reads TGTGCCAGCCTCCTAGGGGTCGTGGACAATGAGCAGTTCTTC. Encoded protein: CASLLGVVDNEQFF.